Each of the 6 T cell receptor beta chains below was sequenced from the same sample in a study of T-cell reconstitution after alpha-beta-depleted transplantation in children. Preparation of the TCRbeta library used unique molecular identifiers. TCRdb called the PCR reads again in MiXCR, with one record for every CDR3 protein. The sample includes about 360,000 distinct CDR3 sequences, 10% to 15% of them seen just once. The specimen was PBMCs, collected from the stem cell graft. Receptor source: a human donor who donated a stem cell graft to a child with Fanconi anemia.

This clonotype occurred a few times. The chain is built from TRBV6-5 and TRBJ1-5; a possible D gene is TRBD1 (5 bases). CDR1 is MNHEY and CDR2 is SVGAGI in the germline V gene. The CDR3 sequence is 14 residues long. The V and J ends lost 2 bases and 5 bases respectively, with 10 bases between them. The CDR3 bases are TGTGCCAGCAGTTACCTCCAGGGCTATCAGCCCCAGCATTTT. It is translated as CASSYLQGYQPQHF.

The sample holds many counts of this clonotype. The gene calls are TRBV11-2 and TRBJ1-1; D not certain. The CDR3 consists of 13 residues. V lost 4 bases to trimming and J lost 1 base, with 7 bases between them. Germline-derived CDR1 and CDR2 are SGHAT and FQNNGV. In DNA, the CDR3 is TGTGCCAGCAGCTCCAGGCCGAACACTGAAGCTTTCTTT. Amino acids: CASSSRPNTEAFF.

This clonotype was seen at least ten times. V gene TRBV5-1 combines with J gene TRBJ2-2; D possibly corresponds to TRBD1 (5 bases). The CDR3 spans 14 residues. Looked up from germline, CDR1 is SGHRS and CDR2 is YFSETQ. Trimming shortened V by 1 base and J by 4 bases, and 8 bases separated the two germline ends. The CDR3 is CASSLQGFTGELFF. CDR3 sequence (DNA): TGCGCCAGCAGCTTGCAGGGTTTCACCGGGGAGCTGTTTTTT. The full variable domain, rest sourced from reference TRBV5-1 and TRBJ2-2, is KAGVTQTPRYLIKTRGQQVTLSCSPISGHRSVSWYQQTPGQGLQFLFEYFSETQRNKGNFPGRFSGRQFSNSRSEMNVSTLELGDSALYLCASSLQGFTGELFFGEGSRLTVL.

Note on this clonotype: Because the CDR3 is missing its conserved closing phenylalanine or tryptophan, this is likely a read error. The V gene is TRBV5-1, the J gene TRBJ1-6; possibly TRBD1 for D (6 bases). This CDR3 is built from 14 residues. V gave up 5 bases and J gave up 13 bases, with 19 bases separating them. Germline V gene data show CDR1 as SGHRS and CDR2 as YFSETQ. CDR3 loop: CASRWDKDLLPLHS. The CDR3 DNA is TGCGCCAGCAGATGGGACAAGGACCTTTTGCCCCTCCACTCT.

This clonotype appeared many times. The chain uses TRBV7-9 and TRBJ2-2; D unclear. CDR1 is SEHNR, CDR2 FQNEAQ, per germline (reference sequence). V was trimmed by 9 bases and J by 3 bases, leaving 2 bases between them. The CDR3 sequence is 10 residues long. The CDR3 spells CASDTGELFF. In DNA, the CDR3 is TGTGCCAGTGACACCGGGGAGCTGTTTTTT.

This chain connects TRBV5-1 to TRBJ2-2; 8 positions agree with TRBD2. Per the germline V gene, CDR1 is SGHRS and CDR2 is YFSETQ. With V trimmed by 3 bases and J by 6 bases, 10 bases remained unmatched. This CDR3 has 16 residues. CDR3 amino acids: CASSSIIAGLSGELFF. Written as DNA, the CDR3 is TGCGCCAGCAGCTCGATTATAGCGGGGCTTTCCGGGGAGCTGTTTTTT.